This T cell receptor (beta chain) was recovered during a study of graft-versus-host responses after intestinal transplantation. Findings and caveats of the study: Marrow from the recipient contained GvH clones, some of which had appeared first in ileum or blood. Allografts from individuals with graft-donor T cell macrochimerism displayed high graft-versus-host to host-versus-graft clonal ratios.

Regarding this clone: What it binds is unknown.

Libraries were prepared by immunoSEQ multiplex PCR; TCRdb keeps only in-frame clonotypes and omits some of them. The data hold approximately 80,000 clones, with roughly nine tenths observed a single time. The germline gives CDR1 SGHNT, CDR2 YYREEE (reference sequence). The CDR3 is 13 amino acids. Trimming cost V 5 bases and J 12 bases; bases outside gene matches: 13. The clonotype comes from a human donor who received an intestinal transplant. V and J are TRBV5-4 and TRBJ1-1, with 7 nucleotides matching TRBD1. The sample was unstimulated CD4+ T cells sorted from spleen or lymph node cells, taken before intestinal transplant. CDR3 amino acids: CASSLGGVKVPFF. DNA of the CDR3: TGTGCCAGCAGTCTAGGGGGCGTGAAGGTCCCTTTCTTT.